The present T cell receptor (beta chain) was sequenced within a study of T-cell reconstitution after alpha-beta-depleted transplantation in children. In regard to this clonotype: A much more abundant neighbour one base away suggests this may be a read error.

The CDR3 spans 14 residues. Looked up from germline, CDR1 is SGHVS and CDR2 is FQNEAQ. The authors prepared the TCRbeta library with unique molecular identifiers. TCRdb redid the calling of the PCR reads with MiXCR, one entry per CDR3 protein. The sample holds 200,000 to 250,000 distinct CDR3 sequences, more than 10% seen once. J is TRBJ2-2 and V is TRBV7-8; the D is unclear. The receptor was isolated from a human donor who donated a stem cell graft to a child with acute lymphoblastic leukemia. Sequences were derived from PBMCs from the stem cell graft donor, sampled from the stem cell graft. This chain's CDR3 is CAIQTETTTVELFF. CDR3 sequence (DNA): TGTGCCATCCAAACGGAGACAACGACCGTGGAGCTGTTTTTT. Full variable domain (missing parts from reference TRBV7-8 and TRBJ2-2): GAGVSQSPRYKVAKRGQDVALRCDPISGHVSLFWYQQALGQGPEFLTYFQNEAQLDKSGLPSDRFFAERPEGSVSTLKIQRTQQEDSAVYLCAIQTETTTVELFFGEGSRLTVL.